What follows are 32 T cell receptor beta chains derived from one specimen sequenced in a study of Graves' ophthalmopathy and Graves' hyperthyroidism. RNA transcripts served as template for amplifying TCR beta CDR3 sequences. HTBI primers primed a first-round RT-PCR, and a second-round multiplex PCR followed. TCRdb re-called the multiplex PCR reads through MiXCR, storing one row per CDR3 protein. The repertoire holds hundreds of thousands of distinct CDR3 sequences, with about a fifth as singletons. Sequencing was performed on peripheral blood. The receptors were gathered from a woman in her late teens or twenties with stable Graves' hyperthyroidism. Some clones in this sample may be carry-over from other donors' samples.

This clonotype was detected only a few times. V usage is TRBV20-1 and J usage is TRBJ2-5; D is possibly TRBD1 or TRBD2 (5 bases each). The CDR3 contains 15 residues. Trimming removed 1 base from V and 3 bases from J, with 15 bases in between. Germline V gene sequence: CDR1 DFQATT, CDR2 SNEGSKA (reference sequence). The CDR3 loop is CSARGGRDPKETQYF. In nucleotides, the CDR3 is TGCAGTGCTAGAGGGGGCCGGGACCCCAAAGAGACCCAGTACTTC.

This clonotype was observed a handful of times. This chain uses TRBV28 with TRBJ1-2; 8 bases align to TRBD1. Germline V gene lookup returns CDR1 MDHEN and CDR2 SYDVKM. The CDR3 runs to 13 residues. V gave up 10 bases and J gave up 3 bases; unmatched junction bases: 7. This CDR3 is CATLDRGDYGYTF. CDR3 in DNA: TGTGCCACCCTCGACAGGGGAGACTATGGCTACACCTTC.

Many counts were recorded for this clonotype. V is TRBV28 and J is TRBJ2-6; D uncertain. The V gene's germline CDR1 is MDHEN and CDR2 SYDVKM. The ends were cut back, 3 bases at V and 2 bases at J, with 17 bases in the middle. This CDR3 contains 18 residues. The DNA for the CDR3 is TGTGCCAGCAGTTTCTCCGCCCCGGTTTTCGCTGGGGCCAACGTCCTGACTTTC. Translation: CASSFSAPVFAGANVLTF.

The chain has TRBV2 and TRBJ2-5; D gene ambiguous. The CDR3 is 12 amino acids. V lost 4 bases and J lost 4, with 7 bases in between. Germline CDR1 is SNHLY and CDR2 is FYNNEI. The CDR3 DNA follows: TGTGCCAGCAGTGGCCCGGGAGAGACCCAGTACTTC. It codes for CASSGPGETQYF.

This clonotype occurred many times. The chain links TRBV6-1 to TRBJ1-5; TRBD1 matches 9 bases. V lost 4 bases and J lost 0; bases outside the gene matches: 4. This CDR3 is 16 amino acids long. From germline, CDR1 is MNHNS and CDR2 SASEGT. DNA of the CDR3: TGTGCCAGCAGTGTGGACAGGGGAGCTAGCAATCAGCCCCAGCATTTT. Translating it yields CASSVDRGASNQPQHF.

This clonotype has a count of ten or more. The gene calls are TRBV25-1 and TRBJ2-2, with no clear D. V was pared by 4 bases and J by 4 bases, with 10 bases between. CDR3 length: 14 amino acids. Germline V gives CDR1 MGHDK, CDR2 SYGVNS. CDR3 DNA: TGTGCCAGCAGTGTGGGCAGACTCACCGGGGAGCTGTTTTTT. It translates to CASSVGRLTGELFF.

V usage is TRBV30 and J usage is TRBJ1-1, with D unclear. Per germline, CDR1 GTSNPN and CDR2 SVGIG (reference sequence). Trimming shortened V by 5 bases and J by 5 bases, and 15 bases separated the two germline ends. This CDR3 region has 13 residues. In nucleotides, the CDR3 is TGTGCCTGGTCCGACCCCCCGGGGACTGAAGCTTTCTTT. Protein product: CAWSDPPGTEAFF.

This clonotype was seen a handful of times. The chain couples TRBV6-2 or TRBV6-3 to TRBJ2-2; D ambiguous. From germline, CDR1 is MNHEY and CDR2 SVGEGT. Trimming cost V 6 bases and J 6 bases, with 8 bases left between them. There are 12 residues in the CDR3. The CDR3: CASRGFPGELFF. The CDR3 coding sequence is TGTGCCAGCAGAGGTTTCCCCGGGGAGCTGTTTTTT.

This clonotype has a count of ten or more. This chain connects TRBV9 to TRBJ1-1; 8 nucleotides line up with TRBD1. After removal of 3 bases from V and 7 bases from J, the junction contained 8 bases not matched to a gene. CDR1 is SGDLS, CDR2 YYNGEE, per germline. The CDR3 totals 14 residues. CDR3 sequence reads: CASSGRDRGFEAFF. The CDR3 coding sequence is TGTGCCAGCAGCGGCAGAGACAGGGGATTTGAAGCTTTCTTT.

This clonotype was counted ten times or more. The gene calls are TRBV20-1 and TRBJ2-5, with a weak D call TRBD1 (6 bases). Per germline, CDR1 DFQATT and CDR2 SNEGSKA (reference sequence). The CDR3 extends over 14 amino acids. Trimming took off 0 bases at V and 4 bases at J, with 12 bases between the two ends. CDR3 nucleotide sequence: TGCAGTGCTAGAGATCACAGGGAATTAGAGACCCAGTACTTC. Translation: CSARDHRELETQYF.

V and J are TRBV5-6 and TRBJ2-7, with 8 bases identical to TRBD1. The V gene end was trimmed by 2 bases and the J gene end by 2 bases; junction bases not matched to a gene: 9. CDR3 size: 16 residues. CDR1 SGHDT and CDR2 YYEEEE come from the germline V gene. CDR3 coding DNA: TGTGCCAGCAGCTTCCGGGGGAACAGGGGGACCTACGAGCAGTACTTC. Translated, it gives CASSFRGNRGTYEQYF.

At least ten counts were recorded for this clonotype. The chain carries TRBV7-9 and TRBJ1-2; TRBD1 is a possible D gene (6 bases). This CDR3 has 15 residues. V was trimmed by 5 bases and J by 5 bases, leaving 18 bases between them. Germline-derived CDR1 and CDR2 are SEHNR and FQNEAQ (reference sequence). CDR3 sequence reads: CASSQGPGRVYGYTF. In nucleotides, the CDR3 is TGTGCCAGCAGCCAGGGGCCAGGGCGAGTTTATGGCTACACCTTC. Full variable domain (missing parts from reference TRBV7-9 and TRBJ1-2): DTGVSQNPRHKITKRGQNVTFRCDPISEHNRLYWYRQTLGQGPEFLTYFQNEAQLEKSRLLSDRFSAERPKGSFSTLEIQRTEQGDSAMYLCASSQGPGRVYGYTFGSGTRLTVV.

The rearrangement joins TRBV24-1 to TRBJ1-2; 7 nucleotides match TRBD1. V lost 4 bases and J lost 0; bases outside the gene matches: 7. The germline gives CDR1 KGHDR, CDR2 SFDVKD. CDR3 size: 16 residues. CDR3 amino acids: CATSDSLGTANYGYTF. As DNA, the CDR3 is TGTGCCACCAGTGACTCCCTCGGGACAGCTAACTATGGCTACACCTTC.

This clonotype was seen at least ten times. J is TRBJ1-1 and V is TRBV30, with D uncertain. V gave up 1 base and J gave up 1 base, with 10 bases separating them. The CDR3 length is 14 residues. Germline V gene sequence: CDR1 GTSNPN, CDR2 SVGIG (reference sequence). The CDR3 coding sequence is TGTGCCTGGAGTGGGGAACAGAGGAACACTGAAGCTTTCTTT. This gives the protein CAWSGEQRNTEAFF.

This clonotype was counted only a few times. The genes are TRBV3-1 and TRBJ2-5; TRBD1 agrees at 11 bases. The CDR3 covers 15 residues. V trimming: 4 bases; J trimming: 5 bases; junction bases outside the gene matches: 6. From germline, CDR1 is LGHDT and CDR2 YNNKEL (reference sequence). CDR3 residues: CASSRRTGGGETQYF. CDR3 in DNA: TGTGCCAGCAGCCGGCGGACAGGGGGCGGGGAGACCCAGTACTTC.

This clonotype was seen at least ten times. This chain uses TRBV7-9 with TRBJ1-5; D gene unclear. Trimming removed 3 bases from V and 8 bases from J, with 8 bases in between. The CDR3 has 12 residues. CDR1 and CDR2 (germline): SEHNR, FQNEAQ (reference sequence). CDR3 in amino acids: CASSLTGKPQHF. CDR3 bases: TGTGCCAGCAGCTTGACCGGAAAGCCCCAGCATTTT.

This clonotype was seen many times. The genes are TRBV6-2 or TRBV6-3 and TRBJ2-7; D possibly corresponds to TRBD2 (6 bases). V lost 7 bases and J lost 2, with 12 bases in between. The CDR3 runs 13 residues. Germline V gene lookup returns CDR1 MNHEY and CDR2 SVGEGT. The CDR3 region is CASNRRGTYEQYF. As DNA, the CDR3 is TGTGCCAGCAACCGCCGGGGGACCTACGAGCAGTACTTC.

This chain uses TRBV12-5 with TRBJ2-3, with 9 bases aligning to TRBD2. This CDR3 contains 16 residues. CDR1 and CDR2 from the germline V gene are LGHNT and FRNRAP. The ends lost 4 bases at V and 1 base at J; junction bases unmatched: 6. The CDR3 DNA is TGTGCTAGTGGTTCCCGAATAGCGGGGGGCACAGATACGCAGTATTTT. It yields the protein CASGSRIAGGTDTQYF.

This clonotype was detected ten times or more. The rearrangement uses TRBV4-1 and TRBJ2-7, with TRBD2 identical over 8 bases. CDR3 size: 13 residues. V lost 5 bases, J lost 6 bases, and 6 bases stayed unmatched. Germline V gives CDR1 MGHRA, CDR2 YSYEKL. CDR3 DNA sequence: TGCGCCAGCAGCTTCCGGGGGGGCAGCGAGCAGTACTTC. Translated, it gives CASSFRGGSEQYF.

This chain joins TRBV6-1 and TRBJ2-2; D possibly matches TRBD1 or TRBD2 (5 bases each). In germline, CDR1 is MNHNS, CDR2 SASEGT. V lost 7 bases and J 5 bases, leaving 11 bases between the germline ends. CDR3 length equals 13 residues. As DNA, the CDR3 is TGTGCCAGCAAAGGGGACGGAACCGGGGAGCTGTTTTTT. Its protein product is CASKGDGTGELFF.

This clonotype was seen a few times. The rearrangement links TRBV5-8 to TRBJ2-7; weak D call: TRBD2 (5 bases). This CDR3 comprises 15 residues. Germline lookup yields CDR1 SGHTS and CDR2 YDEGEE. Trimming took 6 bases from V and 3 from J, leaving 19 bases between them. The CDR3 loop is CASTSRRVRVYEQYF. The CDR3 nucleotides are TGTGCCAGCACCTCACGGCGGGTACGCGTCTACGAGCAGTACTTC.

The rearrangement uses TRBV4-1 and TRBJ2-7; 11 bases line up with TRBD1. The CDR3 is 13 residues long. V lost 3 bases, J lost 13 bases, and 8 bases stayed unmatched. CDR1 MGHRA and CDR2 YSYEKL come from the germline V gene. This CDR3 is CASSQADRGPRYF. The CDR3, as DNA: TGCGCCAGCAGCCAGGCGGACAGGGGGCCTCGTTACTTC.

This clonotype was counted a few times. The chain uses TRBV11-2 and TRBJ2-4; TRBD1 or TRBD2 may be the D gene (6 bases each). Deletions cut 3 bases from V and 8 bases from J, with 11 bases between. In germline, CDR1 is SGHAT, CDR2 FQNNGV. CDR3 length: 13 residues. The CDR3 spells CASSFPGADIQYF. The DNA of the CDR3 is TGTGCCAGCAGCTTCCCGGGGGCGGACATTCAGTACTTC.

This clonotype has ten or more counts. The chain carries TRBV11-2 and TRBJ2-7; D possibly corresponds to TRBD1 (5 bases). CDR3 size: 14 residues. Germline CDR1 is SGHAT and CDR2 is FQNNGV. Trimming took 1 base from V and 2 from J, leaving 9 bases between them. The CDR3: CASSLGAGPYEQYF. Written as DNA, the CDR3 is TGTGCCAGCAGCTTAGGGGCAGGGCCCTACGAGCAGTACTTC.

This clonotype was recorded at least ten times. CDR3 protein: CATSDSQMETQYF. The CDR3 DNA follows: TGTGCCACCAGTGATTCACAAATGGAGACCCAGTACTTC. The chain combines TRBV24-1 with TRBJ2-5; D gene ambiguous. Germline CDR1 is KGHDR and CDR2 is SFDVKD. CDR3 size: 13 residues. The ends were cut back, 2 bases at V and 5 bases at J, with 8 bases in the middle.

The chain combines TRBV6-1 with TRBJ2-5; no clear D. Germline V gives CDR1 MNHNS, CDR2 SASEGT. V was pared by 2 bases and J by 12 bases, with 22 bases between. CDR3 length: 15 residues. CDR3 residues: CASSELQGNQETEYF. The CDR3 nucleotides are TGTGCCAGCAGTGAACTCCAAGGGAACCAAGAGACGGAGTACTTC.

The chain couples TRBV2 to TRBJ2-2; a weak D match, TRBD2 (6 bases). The V gene's germline CDR1 is SNHLY and CDR2 FYNNEI. This CDR3 spans 15 amino acids. Trimming took off 4 bases at V and 2 bases at J, with 11 bases between the two ends. The CDR3 region is CASSALEGNTGELFF. The CDR3 nucleotides read TGTGCCAGCAGTGCTCTGGAGGGTAACACCGGGGAGCTGTTTTTT.

This clonotype was detected many times. The CDR3 sequence is CASSYSPPGLLKNEQYF. CDR3 coding DNA: TGTGCCAGCAGTTACTCGCCTCCGGGACTACTAAAAAACGAGCAGTACTTC. The chain recombines TRBV6-2 or TRBV6-3 with TRBJ2-7; 7 bases fit TRBD2. This CDR3 has 17 amino acids. J lost 5 bases, V lost 0 bases, and 13 bases had no gene match. Germline CDR1 reads MNHEY; CDR2 reads SVGEGT.

This clonotype has at least ten counts. The rearrangement links TRBV12-3 or TRBV12-4 to TRBJ2-3; TRBD2 agrees at 7 bases. This CDR3 comprises 16 residues. V gave up 6 bases and J gave up 2 bases; unmatched junction bases: 11. The CDR3 coding sequence is TGTGCCAGCAGCCCACCTGAGGGACTACTCACAGATACGCAGTATTTT. Translated, it gives CASSPPEGLLTDTQYF.

This chain links TRBV5-6 with TRBJ2-2, with a possible D match to TRBD2 (6 bases). CDR1 SGHDT and CDR2 YYEEEE come from the germline V gene. Between the trimmed V and J ends, which lost 0 bases and 5 bases, there was a span of 11 bases. The CDR3 has 15 residues. CDR3: CASSLEWRDTGELFF. In DNA, the CDR3 is TGTGCCAGCAGCTTGGAGTGGCGGGATACCGGGGAGCTGTTTTTT.

This clonotype was seen at least ten times. The genes are TRBV5-1 and TRBJ2-7, with TRBD2 matching 10 bases. The V gene's germline CDR1 is SGHRS and CDR2 YFSETQ. This CDR3 has 15 amino acids. V shed 2 bases, J shed 3 bases, and the junction held 5 bases outside the gene matches. Written as DNA, the CDR3 is TGCGCCAGCAGCTTCGGAGCGGGAGGGAACTACGAGCAGTACTTC. Translated, it gives CASSFGAGGNYEQYF.

This clonotype was picked up many times. The genes are TRBV6-5 and TRBJ2-2; D is possibly TRBD1 (5 bases). Trimming pared 4 bases from V and 6 bases from J, leaving 18 bases between. From germline, CDR1 is MNHEY and CDR2 SVGAGI. This CDR3 is 16 amino acids long. CDR3 region: CASSWVETEAAGELFF. The CDR3 DNA reads TGTGCCAGCAGTTGGGTGGAGACAGAGGCCGCCGGGGAGCTGTTTTTT.